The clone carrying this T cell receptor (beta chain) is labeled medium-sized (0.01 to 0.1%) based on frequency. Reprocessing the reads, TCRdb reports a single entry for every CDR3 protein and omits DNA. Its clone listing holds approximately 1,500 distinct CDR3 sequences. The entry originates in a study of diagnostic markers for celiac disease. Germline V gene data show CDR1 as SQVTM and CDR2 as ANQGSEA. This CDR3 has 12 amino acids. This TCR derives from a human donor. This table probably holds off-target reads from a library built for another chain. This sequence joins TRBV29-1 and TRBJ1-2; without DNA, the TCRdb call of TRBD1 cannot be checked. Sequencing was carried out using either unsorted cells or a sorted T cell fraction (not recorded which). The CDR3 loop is CSTRTGENGYTF. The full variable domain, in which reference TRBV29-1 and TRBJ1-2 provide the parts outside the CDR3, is SAVISQKPSRDICQRGTSLTIQCQVDSQVTMMFWYRQQPGQSLTLIATANQGSEATYESGFVIDKFPISRPNLTFSTLTVSNMSPEDSSIYLCSTRTGENGYTFGSGTRLTVV.